Listed here are 31 T cell receptor beta chains from one sample, sequenced in a study of immune evolution from preneoplasia to lung adenocarcinoma. Using immunoSEQ multiplex PCR, the repertoire was profiled, and TCRdb retains in-frame clones only, with some absent. The table records about 1,200 clones, 75% to 90% of them present only once. Specimen: FFPE adjacent normal lung tissue. Receptors originate from a person aged 55 to 70 with lung adenocarcinoma.

Sample share makes this clone large. The chain joins TRBV5-1 to TRBJ2-5; 9 nucleotides match TRBD1. CDR3 length: 13 amino acids. Germline values: CDR1 SGHRS, CDR2 YFSETQ. V shed 4 bases, J shed 5 bases, and the junction held 3 bases outside the gene matches. The CDR3 reads CASSRTGVETQYF. The CDR3 DNA reads as TGCGCCAGCAGCAGGACAGGGGTGGAGACCCAGTACTTC.

The chain combines TRBV5-1 with TRBJ2-4; no clear D. Germline loops: CDR1 SGHRS, CDR2 YFSETQ. Trimming cost V 0 bases and J 0 bases, with 7 bases left between them. This CDR3 region has 15 residues. The CDR3 protein is CASSLAAEAKNIQYF. As DNA, the CDR3 is TGCGCCAGCAGCTTGGCGGCGGAAGCCAAAAACATTCAGTACTTC.

The chain is built from TRBV27 and TRBJ2-2; 8 bases fit TRBD2. The germline V gene encodes CDR1 MNHEY and CDR2 SMNVEV (reference sequence). V trimming: 3 bases; J trimming: 5 bases; junction bases outside the gene matches: 11. CDR3 length: 17 residues. CDR3 loop: CASSFRPGGGLTGELFF. For the CDR3, the DNA is TGTGCCAGCAGTTTTAGGCCCGGGGGGGGATTAACCGGGGAGCTGTTTTTT.

V gene TRBV30 combines with J gene TRBJ1-1; no definite D call. Germline V gives CDR1 GTSNPN, CDR2 SVGIG (reference sequence). The CDR3 is made up of 13 amino acids. Trimming took off 1 base at V and 4 bases at J, with 10 bases between the two ends. CDR3 nucleotides: TGTGCCTGGAGTGCGGGGTTGGGCACTGAAGCTTTCTTT. Its protein product is CAWSAGLGTEAFF. Based on the CDR3 plus reference TRBV30 and TRBJ1-1, the full variable domain is SQTIHQWPATLVQPVGSPLSLECTVEGTSNPNLYWYRQAAGRGLQLLFYSVGIGQISSEVPQNLSASRPQDRQFILSSKKLLLSDSGFYLCAWSAGLGTEAFFGQGTRLTVV.

The chain carries TRBV20-1 and TRBJ2-2; tentative D call: TRBD2 (6 bases). V was clipped by 3 bases and J by 7 bases, with 6 bases between them. The CDR3 is made up of 11 amino acids. Germline CDR1 is DFQATT and CDR2 is SNEGSKA (reference sequence). CDR3 sequence (DNA): TGCAGTGCTAGGACTAGCGGGGAGCTGTTTTTT. It encodes CSARTSGELFF.

This chain uses TRBV4-2 with TRBJ1-1, with D unclear. From germline, CDR1 is LGHNA and CDR2 YNFKEQ. The CDR3 spans 15 residues. Trimming left V 0 bases short and J 6 bases short, with 14 bases between. CDR3 DNA: TGTGCCAGCAGCCAAGATTGGTCAAGGCCCGCTGAAGCTTTCTTT. Protein: CASSQDWSRPAEAFF.

V is TRBV7-6 and J is TRBJ2-2; D gene uncertain. V was cut by 4 bases and J by 0 bases, with 9 bases left in between. Germline V CDR1 and CDR2: SGHVS, FNYEAQ. This CDR3 contains 15 residues. The CDR3 sequence is CASSSGVANTGELFF. CDR3 nucleotides: TGTGCCAGCAGCTCCGGAGTAGCGAACACCGGGGAGCTGTTTTTT.

This clone appeared once. In DNA form, the CDR3 reads TGCGCCAGCAGCCAAACAGGGGGCTCGGACTATGGCTACACCTTC. Translated, it gives CASSQTGGSDYGYTF. The rearrangement joins TRBV4-1 to TRBJ1-2, with 9 bases identical to TRBD1. CDR3 size: 15 residues. The V and J ends lost 2 bases and 3 bases, in that order; junction bases with no gene match: 4. CDR1 and CDR2 from the germline V gene are MGHRA and YSYEKL.

This clone occurred a few times. The CDR3 loop is CASSYSPSATEAFF. CDR3 DNA: TGTGCCAGCAGTTACAGTCCCTCAGCCACTGAAGCTTTCTTT. V gene TRBV6-5 combines with J gene TRBJ1-1; no firm D call. Germline V gene lookup returns CDR1 MNHEY and CDR2 SVGAGI. There are 14 residues in the CDR3. With 2 bases removed from V and 4 bases from J, the gap between germline ends came to 11 bases.

The V and J genes are TRBV5-6 and TRBJ2-7; 10 bases line up with TRBD1. Germline CDR1 and CDR2: SGHDT and YYEEEE. The V and J ends lost 1 base and 3 bases, in that order; junction bases with no gene match: 13. The CDR3 has 18 amino acids. CDR3 coding DNA: TGTGCCAGCAGCTTGACGGCCCCCCGGGACAGGGGAAGCTACGAGCAGTACTTC. Its translation is CASSLTAPRDRGSYEQYF.

The chain employs TRBV5-4 and TRBJ2-7; D remains ambiguous. Deletions cut 0 bases from V and 5 bases from J, with 9 bases between. Per germline, CDR1 SGHNT and CDR2 YYREEE (reference sequence). The CDR3 sequence is 13 residues long. CDR3 in DNA: TGTGCCAGCAGCTTGGAGTCACAGAACGAGCAGTACTTC. Protein product: CASSLESQNEQYF.

J is TRBJ1-2 and V is TRBV7-2; 8 bases agree with TRBD1. The CDR3 covers 15 residues. After removal of 1 base from V and 5 bases from J, the junction contained 6 bases not matched to a gene. CDR1 and CDR2 from the germline V gene are SGHTA and FQGNSA. The DNA for the CDR3 is TGTGCCAGCAGCTTAGGAGGACAGGGTCCTTATGGCTACACCTTC. It codes for CASSLGGQGPYGYTF.

For the CDR3, the DNA is TGCGCCAGCAGCCGAGGGGGCGCGGTCAGCACAGATACGCAGTATTTT. The encoded protein is CASSRGGAVSTDTQYF. The rearrangement joins TRBV5-1 to TRBJ2-3; 7 bases agree with TRBD1. Germline-derived CDR1 and CDR2 are SGHRS and YFSETQ. The CDR3 loop spans 16 amino acids. With V trimmed by 4 bases and J by 0 bases, 8 bases remained unmatched.

In this sample, this clone turned up once. This chain connects TRBV20-1 to TRBJ1-1; unclear D gene. The CDR3 spans 11 residues. Trimming shortened V by 3 bases and J by 12 bases, and 14 bases separated the two germline ends. Germline CDR1 reads DFQATT; CDR2 reads SNEGSKA (reference sequence). CDR3 in DNA: TGCAGTGCTAGCCCCCTCTTGGGAACTTTCTTT. Encoded protein: CSASPLLGTFF.

The CDR3 loop is CASIKAGGSTDTQYF. The CDR3 bases are TGTGCCAGCATCAAAGCGGGGGGCAGCACAGATACGCAGTATTTT. J is TRBJ2-3 and V is TRBV7-9; TRBD2 matches 9 bases. Germline V lookup: CDR1 SEHNR, CDR2 FQNEAQ (reference sequence). The V segment lost 7 bases and the J segment 0 bases; nucleotides outside the gene matches: 5. The CDR3 length is 15 residues.

This clone was picked up a small number of times. V is TRBV9 and J is TRBJ2-3; no reliable D call. The V end was cut by 0 bases, the J end by 4 bases, with 3 bases between. The CDR3 extends over 12 amino acids. Germline assignment: CDR1 SGDLS and CDR2 YYNGEE. CDR3 nucleotides: TGTGCCAGCAGCGTAGGGGCAGATACGCAGTATTTT. This gives the protein CASSVGADTQYF. The whole variable domain, filled in from reference TRBV9 and TRBJ2-3, reads DSGVTQTPKHLITATGQRVTLRCSPRSGDLSVYWYQQSLDQGLQFLIQYYNGEERAKGNILERFSAQQFPDLHSELNLSSLELGDSALYFCASSVGADTQYFGPGTRLTVL.

This chain joins TRBV21-1 and TRBJ1-3; whether TRBD1, the table's D call, matches the DNA was not checked. TRBV21-1 is classified as a pseudogene. The CDR3 is 17 amino acids. The DNA of the CDR3 is TGTGCCAGCAGCAAACGGGGTTCTACAGGGACTGGAAACACCATATATTTT. This encodes CASSKRGSTGTGNTIYF.

This chain joins TRBV5-6 and TRBJ2-7; D is perhaps TRBD2 (7 bases). Germline values: CDR1 SGHDT, CDR2 YYEEEE. The ends were cut back, 3 bases at V and 3 bases at J, with 19 bases in the middle. The CDR3 sequence is 16 residues long. This CDR3 is CASSWGGAHLIYEQYF. In DNA, the CDR3 is TGTGCCAGCAGCTGGGGGGGCGCGCACCTAATCTACGAGCAGTACTTC.

The genes are TRBV10-1 and TRBJ2-3; 9 bases are a match to TRBD2. Germline loops: CDR1 WNHNN, CDR2 SYGVQD (reference sequence). V lost 5 bases, J lost 0 bases, and 6 bases stayed unmatched. The CDR3 consists of 16 residues. CDR3 sequence: CASSPGLARSTDTQYF. CDR3 nucleotides: TGCGCCAGCAGTCCAGGACTAGCGCGGAGCACAGATACGCAGTATTTT.

CDR3 coding DNA: TGCGCCAGCAGCCTAGAATGGGGGTCGAACACTGAAGCTTTCTTT. The encoded protein is CASSLEWGSNTEAFF. This chain connects TRBV5-1 to TRBJ1-1, with D maybe TRBD1 (5 bases). Germline CDR1 SGHRS, CDR2 YFSETQ. The CDR3 covers 15 residues. V lost 4 bases and J 1 base, leaving 14 bases between the germline ends. Filled out from reference TRBV5-1 and TRBJ1-1, the complete variable domain reads KAGVTQTPRYLIKTRGQQVTLSCSPISGHRSVSWYQQTPGQGLQFLFEYFSETQRNKGNFPGRFSGRQFSNSRSEMNVSTLELGDSALYLCASSLEWGSNTEAFFGQGTRLTVV.

V usage is TRBV11-2 and J usage is TRBJ1-1, with D possibly TRBD1 on 6 matching bases. With 0 bases removed from V and 8 bases from J, the gap between germline ends came to 7 bases. The V gene's germline CDR1 is SGHAT and CDR2 FQNNGV. CDR3 size: 12 residues. The CDR3 DNA follows: TGTGCCAGCAGCTTAGACAGGGGAGAAGCTTTCTTT. Translating gives CASSLDRGEAFF.

This rearrangement joins TRBV27 to TRBJ2-5; 7 bases agree with TRBD2. CDR1 is MNHEY and CDR2 is SMNVEV in the germline V gene (reference sequence). The CDR3 runs to 12 residues. With V trimmed by 5 bases and J by 5 bases, 2 bases remained unmatched. CDR3 amino acids: CASSPGGETQYF. The CDR3 DNA follows: TGTGCCAGCAGTCCCGGGGGGGAGACCCAGTACTTC.

V usage is TRBV4-3 and J usage is TRBJ2-1; the D gene is possibly TRBD2 (5 bases). CDR1 and CDR2 from the germline V gene are LGHNA and YSLEER. V was trimmed by 0 bases and J by 2 bases, leaving 8 bases between them. The CDR3 extends over 15 amino acids. The CDR3 coding sequence is TGCGCCAGCAGCCAAGATGGGAGCGCCTACAATGAGCAGTTCTTC. Protein product: CASSQDGSAYNEQFF.

The chain combines TRBV9 with TRBJ1-2, with 7 bases that match TRBD1. V was clipped by 3 bases and J by 3 bases; unmatched bases: 2. CDR3 size: 13 residues. CDR1 and CDR2 from the germline V gene are SGDLS and YYNGEE. The CDR3 nucleotides read TGTGCCAGCAGCGGACAGGGATACTATGGCTACACCTTC. Its protein product is CASSGQGYYGYTF.

This clone was counted a single time. The V and J genes are TRBV29-1 and TRBJ1-6; D unresolved. Trimming removed 1 base from V and 8 bases from J, with 18 bases in between. Germline V gives CDR1 SQVTM, CDR2 ANQGSEA. This CDR3 comprises 16 residues. The CDR3 here is CSVEGGTAARDSPLHF. The CDR3 DNA follows: TGCAGCGTTGAAGGGGGAACAGCCGCTCGGGATTCACCCCTCCACTTT.

V usage is TRBV19 and J usage is TRBJ2-3; D not certain. Looked up from germline, CDR1 is LNHDA and CDR2 is SQIVND (reference sequence). V dropped 5 bases and J dropped 6 bases, with 18 bases sitting between them. This CDR3 has 15 residues. The DNA for the CDR3 is TGTGCCAGTAGTGTAACCGGGCCCAAAGGGGATACGCAGTATTTT. It translates to CASSVTGPKGDTQYF.

The gene calls are TRBV27 and TRBJ1-5, with 7 bases that match TRBD1. This CDR3 region has 15 residues. Germline V lookup: CDR1 MNHEY, CDR2 SMNVEV (reference sequence). V was clipped by 8 bases and J by 5 bases; unmatched bases: 12. The CDR3 region is CASARTGDSYQPQHF. The CDR3 DNA is TGTGCCAGCGCCCGAACGGGGGACAGCTATCAGCCCCAGCATTTT.

Only a few counts were recorded for this clone. V usage is TRBV18 and J usage is TRBJ1-1; 9 bases are shared with TRBD1. Trimming took 4 bases from V and 6 from J; bases not matched to a gene: 9. Germline V gene sequence: CDR1 KGHSH, CDR2 LQKENI. This CDR3 has 15 residues. CDR3 sequence: CASSRTGVEGSEAFF. The DNA of the CDR3 is TGTGCCAGCTCACGGACAGGGGTAGAGGGCTCTGAAGCTTTCTTT.

This clone was seen once. The chain joins TRBV5-1 to TRBJ2-3; D unclear. V was pared by 0 bases and J by 5 bases, with 10 bases between. The CDR3 extends over 14 amino acids. Germline V gene data show CDR1 as SGHRS and CDR2 as YFSETQ. CDR3 region: CASSLGESIDTQYF. The CDR3, as DNA: TGCGCCAGCAGCTTGGGAGAAAGTATAGATACGCAGTATTTT.

The chain joins TRBV21-1 to TRBJ1-2. TRBV21-1 is a pseudogene locus. The CDR3 contains 15 residues. CDR3 bases: TGTGCCAGCAGCAAACAAACGGGATCTAACTATGGCTACACCTTC. Amino acid sequence: CASSKQTGSNYGYTF.

The chain combines TRBV14 with TRBJ1-2; 7 bases are a match to TRBD1. Trimming removed 4 bases from V and 7 bases from J; junction bases left unmatched: 6. CDR1 and CDR2 from the germline V gene are SGHDN and FVKESK. This CDR3 comprises 13 residues. The CDR3 region has the DNA TGTGCCAGCAGCCTCGTGACAGGGAGTGGCTACACCTTC. Translated: CASSLVTGSGYTF.